What follows describes a single TCR beta chain. The sample comes from a study of OX40 agonist ivuxolimab in advanced cancers. The CDR3 has 13 residues. V was clipped by 4 bases and J by 1 base, with 7 bases between them. The germline V gene has CDR1 SGHVS and CDR2 FQNEAQ. Collection of blood occurred at baseline, at cycle 4 day 1, and at cycle 7 day 1. Here immunoSEQ multiplex PCR was the method, and the copy in TCRdb shows in-frame clones only, minus some. The sample has about 18,000 clones; 70% to 80% are singletons. The chain carries TRBV7-8 and TRBJ1-2, with D uncertain. The origin of this receptor is an adult with an advanced solid tumor such as melanoma, head and neck, liver or kidney cancer. The sequenced sample was CD4+ or CD8+ T cells sorted from blood, obtained in a trial of the OX40 agonist ivuxolimab. The CDR3 sequence: CASSYTSNYGYTF. In DNA, the CDR3 is TGTGCCAGCAGCTACACAAGTAACTATGGCTACACCTTC.